A selection of T cell receptor beta chains follows, all from one sample in a study of blood T cell repertoires in COVID-19. Here immunoSEQ multiplex PCR was the method, and the copy in TCRdb shows in-frame clones only, minus some. The data contain over 150,000 clones, roughly 89% of them singletons. The sample was peripheral blood. The receptors originated from a man aged 45 to 65 with acute or convalescent COVID-19. CDR3s include the opening cysteine and the closing phenylalanine or tryptophan. Fields, in order: J gene, clone size, V gene, D gene, CDR3 length, CDR3 protein, CDR3 DNA. A D gene is named only where the DNA matches it firmly. Rows may omit the clone size; those that give it use once, few, many or a size class.

>TRBJ2-6|.|TRBV18|TRBD1|20
CASSPRGQGLLGSGANVLTF
TGTGCCAGCTCACCAAGAGGACAGGGGCTACTTGGGTCTGGGGCCAACGTCCTGACTTTC
>TRBJ2-3|once|TRBV2|TRBD2|13
CASSSGLVYTQYF
TGTGCCAGCAGTTCCGGACTAGTTTATACGCAGTATTTT
>TRBJ2-5|.|TRBV9|TRBD2|15
CASSTSGGDQETQYF
TGTGCCAGCAGCACTAGCGGGGGCGACCAAGAGACCCAGTACTTC
>TRBJ2-2|.|TRBV5-1|.|14
CASSPKTHPGELFF
TGCGCCAGCAGCCCTAAGACTCACCCCGGGGAGCTGTTTTTT
>TRBJ1-5|.|TRBV3-1/TRBV3-2|.|13
CASSPTREQPQHF
TGTGCCAGCAGCCCTACGAGGGAACAGCCCCAGCATTTT
>TRBJ2-3|.|TRBV27|TRBD2|16
CASSPTSGGSTDTQYF
TGTGCCAGCAGTCCTACTAGCGGGGGGTCCACAGATACGCAGTATTTT
>TRBJ1-5|.|TRBV3-1/TRBV3-2|TRBD1|18
CASSRGGTGLNSNQPQHF
TGTGCCAGCAGCCGGGGCGGGACAGGCCTGAATAGCAATCAGCCCCAGCATTTT
>TRBJ1-6|once|TRBV19|TRBD1|14
CATRQGSYNSPLHF
TGTGCCACACGACAGGGATCCTATAATTCACCCCTCCACTTT
>TRBJ2-2|.|TRBV29-1|TRBD1|13
CSVGYRGPGELFF
TGCAGCGTTGGATACAGGGGCCCCGGGGAGCTGTTTTTT
>TRBJ1-2|.|TRBV7-9|TRBD1|17
CASSSTNRGAEPYGYTF
TGTGCCAGCAGCTCCACAAACAGGGGGGCGGAACCCTATGGCTACACCTTC
>TRBJ2-2|.|TRBV6-5|.|15
CASSYNGLNTGELFF
TGTGCCAGCAGTTACAATGGCCTGAACACCGGGGAGCTGTTTTTT
>TRBJ1-5|.|TRBV9|.|15
CASSVARGGNQPQHF
TGTGCCAGCAGCGTAGCCAGGGGCGGCAATCAGCCCCAGCATTTT
>TRBJ2-2|.|TRBV5-8|.|16
CASSSAGRGNTGELFF
TGTGCCAGCAGCTCCGCTGGGCGGGGGAACACCGGGGAGCTGTTTTTT
>TRBJ2-1|.|TRBV28|.|15
CASSQHWSSYNEQFF
TGTGCCAGCAGTCAACACTGGAGCTCCTACAATGAGCAGTTCTTC
>TRBJ1-5|.|TRBV2|TRBD1|15
CASRGDRVSNQPQHF
TGTGCCAGCAGGGGGGACAGGGTCAGCAATCAGCCCCAGCATTTT
>TRBJ2-5|.|TRBV5-1|TRBD1|17
CASSSGQGGSRRETQYF
TGCGCCAGCAGCTCCGGACAGGGGGGATCGCGACGAGAGACCCAGTACTTC
>TRBJ1-4|once|TRBV7-2|.|13
CASSWALGEKLFF
TGTGCCAGCAGCTGGGCCTTGGGTGAAAAACTGTTTTTT
>TRBJ1-6|.|TRBV14|.|16
CASSQGKGSYNSPLHF
TGTGCCAGCAGCCAAGGGAAGGGGTCCTATAATTCACCCCTCCACTTT
>TRBJ1-1|.|TRBV7-2|.|16
CASSLVDMPMNTEAFF
TGTGCCAGCAGCTTAGTAGACATGCCTATGAACACTGAAGCTTTCTTT
>TRBJ1-1|.|TRBV5-6|.|13
CASRHRVGTEAFF
TGTGCCAGCAGACACAGGGTCGGGACTGAAGCTTTCTTT
>TRBJ2-3|.|TRBV10-3|TRBD2|16
CAISEGLAGVADTQYF
TGTGCCATCAGTGAGGGGTTAGCGGGAGTGGCAGATACGCAGTATTTT
>TRBJ2-3|.|TRBV11-2|.|14
CASSLDWGADTQYF
TGTGCCAGCAGCTTAGATTGGGGAGCAGATACGCAGTATTTT
>TRBJ1-5|.|TRBV20-1|TRBD1|16
CSASSFQGASWQPQHF
TGCAGTGCTAGTAGCTTCCAGGGGGCCTCTTGGCAGCCCCAGCATTTT
>TRBJ1-6|.|TRBV5-1|TRBD1|15
CASSLGQGAMSPLHF
TGCGCCAGCAGCTTGGGGCAGGGGGCGATGTCACCCCTCCACTTT
>TRBJ1-2|.|TRBV5-1|TRBD1|13
CASSSGQGGGYTF
TGCGCCAGCAGCTCAGGACAGGGAGGTGGCTACACCTTC
>TRBJ1-5|.|TRBV27|TRBD1|14
CASSFEQGWQPQHF
TGTGCCAGCAGTTTCGAACAGGGGTGGCAGCCCCAGCATTTT
>TRBJ2-7|.|TRBV27|TRBD1|13
CASRDRVSYEQYF
TGTGCCAGCAGGGACAGGGTATCCTACGAGCAGTACTTC
>TRBJ1-5|few|TRBV19|.|16
CASSIDGQGSNQPQHF
TGTGCCAGTAGTATAGATGGGCAGGGAAGCAATCAGCCCCAGCATTTT
>TRBJ2-5|.|TRBV7-6|TRBD1|16
CASSARGQGAGETQYF
TGTGCCAGCAGCGCCCGCGGACAGGGAGCTGGGGAGACCCAGTACTTC
>TRBJ1-4|.|TRBV7-2|.|12
CASSPEGLGLFF
TGTGCCAGCAGCCCCGAGGGTTTGGGACTGTTTTTT
>TRBJ2-7|once|TRBV7-9|TRBD2|14
CASSPKLAGDEQYF
TGTGCCAGCAGTCCAAAACTAGCGGGAGACGAGCAGTACTTC
>TRBJ2-2|.|TRBV5-1|.|16
CASSLGQGTYTGELFF
TGCGCCAGCAGCTTGGGGCAGGGGACCTACACCGGGGAGCTGTTTTTT
>TRBJ1-5|.|TRBV28|.|16
CASRTPGRNSNQPQHF
TGTGCCAGCAGAACCCCGGGTCGTAATAGCAATCAGCCCCAGCATTTT
>TRBJ1-1|.|TRBV19|TRBD1|14
CASSFTGANTEAFF
TGTGCCAGTAGTTTCACAGGGGCCAACACTGAAGCTTTCTTT
>TRBJ1-1|.|TRBV29-1|.|14
CSVVESGVNTEAFF
TGCAGCGTTGTCGAGTCGGGAGTGAACACTGAAGCTTTCTTT
>TRBJ2-3|.|TRBV5-6|TRBD2|12
CASSLGTSTQYF
TGTGCCAGCAGCTTGGGGACTAGCACGCAGTATTTT
>TRBJ2-7|.|TRBV15|TRBD1|15
CATSDLGQGSIEQYF
TGTGCCACCAGCGACTTAGGACAGGGATCCATAGAGCAGTACTTC
>TRBJ1-2|.|TRBV27|.|13
CASRTGLEYGYTF
TGTGCCAGCAGAACTGGGCTGGAATATGGCTACACCTTC
>TRBJ2-4|.|TRBV18|TRBD2|14
CASSPRAGETIQYF
TGTGCCAGCTCACCGAGAGCGGGAGAGACCATTCAGTACTTC
>TRBJ2-5|.|TRBV28|.|15
CASSFFGQPQETQYF
TGTGCCAGCAGTTTCTTCGGACAGCCCCAAGAGACCCAGTACTTC
>TRBJ2-3|.|TRBV25-1|.|17
CASSESSRGAFTDTQYF
TGTGCCAGCAGTGAATCATCCCGGGGGGCGTTCACGGATACGCAGTATTTT
>TRBJ2-1|.|TRBV4-1|TRBD2|14
CASKRGAGSNEQFF
TGCGCCAGCAAGAGGGGAGCGGGAAGTAATGAGCAGTTCTTC
>TRBJ1-6|.|TRBV30|.|15
CAWSVDRNYNSPLHF
TGTGCCTGGAGTGTAGACAGAAACTATAATTCACCCCTCCACTTT
>TRBJ1-2|.|TRBV5-1|.|12
CASSLELQGYTF
TGCGCCAGCAGCTTGGAACTCCAAGGCTACACCTTC
>TRBJ2-3|.|TRBV4-1|.|12
CASSQGEYTQYF
TGCGCCAGCAGCCAAGGGGAGTACACGCAGTATTTT
>TRBJ2-3|.|TRBV10-2|.|14
CASIGSSSTDTQYF
TGCGCCAGCATAGGGAGTTCAAGCACAGATACGCAGTATTTT
>TRBJ1-3|few|TRBV7-6|TRBD1|13
CASSLGDRATIYF
TGTGCCAGCAGCTTAGGGGACAGGGCCACCATATATTTT
>TRBJ2-1|.|TRBV30|.|14
CAWRVRRERWEQFF
TGTGCCTGGAGAGTTAGGAGGGAAAGGTGGGAGCAGTTCTTC